This TCR beta chain was recovered during a study of human T cells and chemical hapten exposure. Regarding time point: patch test 3, about 24 weeks after DPC sensitization. As for treatment: therapeutic diphenylcyclopropenone sensitization with weekly scalp DPC. Trimming took 2 bases from V and 2 from J, leaving 6 bases between them. This CDR3 spans 13 amino acids. The V gene's germline CDR1 is SGHTA and CDR2 FQGNSA. TCRdb redid the calling of the RACE reads with MiXCR, one entry per CDR3 protein. Of 100,000 or so distinct CDR3 sequences in the sample, under 40% were seen once. Here the sequenced sample was whole blood, taken in connection with sensitization to the hapten diphenylcyclopropenone (DPC). This sequence was found in a middle-aged man with alopecia areata. Some clones in this sample may be carry-over from other donors' samples. The V and J genes are TRBV7-2 and TRBJ2-5; D unclear. The CDR3 DNA sequence: TGTGCCAGCAGCTTACCGGAACAAGAGACCCAGTACTTC. It translates to CASSLPEQETQYF.